The source of this TCR beta chain is a study of blood T cell repertoires in COVID-19. Study background: Acute-phase and convalescent COVID-19 samples originated in the United States, Italy and Spain.

CDR3 length: 14 amino acids. Trimming removed 5 bases from V and 15 bases from J, with 22 bases in between. Germline assignment: CDR1 SGHAT and CDR2 FQNNGV. Assay: immunoSEQ multiplex PCR; the TCRdb copy retains only in-frame clones and omits some. In the table there are 300,000 to 450,000 clones, approximately 89% of which are singletons. Participants were aged roughly 18 to 100 years from approximately 25 US areas. Symptom resolution, clearance, or two negative PCRs marked donors in Cohort 3 as recovered. This sequence originates from a man aged 25 to 45 who had recovered from COVID-19. The sample taken for sequencing was PBMCs or T cells enriched from blood (not recorded which). The rearrangement joins TRBV11-2 to TRBJ1-4, with D perhaps matching TRBD1 (6 bases). The CDR3 reads CASSARVAGVHLFF. In DNA, the CDR3 is TGTGCCAGCAGCGCTAGGGTGGCAGGGGTTCATTTGTTTTTT. Complete variable domain (other parts from reference TRBV11-2 and TRBJ1-4): EAGVAQSPRYKIIEKRQSVAFWCNPISGHATLYWYQQILGQGPKLLIQFQNNGVVDDSQLPKDRFSAERLKGVDSTLKIQPAKLEDSAVYLCASSARVAGVHLFFGSGTQLSVL.